This T cell receptor beta chain is from a study of blood T cells in healthy people across ages (dated by TCRdb to about 2015). In terms of the full investigation: In model experiments, template switching captured about one uniquely barcoded TCR beta cDNA molecule for every two T cells. For two donors (one aged 18 to 29 and one aged 80 or older), the study analyzed two additional independent replicas of 1 million unique cDNA reads from the same blood draw. The study measured age-related changes in TCR beta repertoire diversity using deep sequencing normalized with unique cDNA molecular identifiers. To avoid experimental bias, donors of different ages were randomly spread across the sequencing lanes. Donors were grouped into four age groups: young (average roughly 16 years), middle-aged (around 39), aged (around 60) and long-lived (around 80). Here is what the overall study found, with its caveats: The long-lived group showed more naive CD4+ T cells, fewer expanded clones and increased TCR diversity than the aged group, suggesting age selection. Bulk unsorted PBMC profiling prevented conclusive comparison of naive and antigen-experienced compartments. Observed TCR beta diversity correlated strongly with the percentage of naive T cells measured by flow cytometry. Because donor CMV infection status was unknown, age-related changes in expanded clonotypes were potentially confounded. Estimates of total diversity from one million sequenced T cells were regarded as lower bounds and underestimates. As age increased, observed TCR beta diversity per million T cells dropped in a roughly linear way, and a significant reduction was already evident by age about 40.

This clonotype occurred a few times. Its target antigen remains unknown. The input lacks base qualities; no much larger clone sits a single base away. Taken from the germline V gene, the CDR1 and CDR2 loops are SGHTA and FQGNSA. The CDR3, cysteine through phenylalanine, is 15 amino acids long. The retained sequence is limited to the CDR3, 45 bases, with the frame set at the first base. V is pared back by 5 bases and J by 1 base, with 12 bases lying between the germline termini. The roughly 39 donors, aged roughly 6 to 95 years, were systemically healthy Caucasian individuals from Russia. Around 10 milliliters of peripheral blood were drawn from each donor into EDTA-treated Vacutainer tubes. Ficoll-Paque density-gradient centrifugation was used to isolate PBMCs, with at least 7 million per sample. Total RNA, at least 6 micrograms per sample, was extracted from PBMCs with Trizol reagent. For every donor, flow cytometry on a PBMC aliquot measured the percentage of naive CD45RAhigh/CD27high T cells.

The method behind the library was 5' RACE. Sequencing was performed on an Illumina HiSeq 2500. The second PCR ran for roughly 7 to 12 cycles and used a J-beta primer mix along with a sample-barcoded 5' primer. A template-switch 5' adaptor carrying 12 random nucleotides introduced a unique molecular identifier onto each TCR beta cDNA molecule. At least 3 million CDR3-containing paired-end reads were obtained from each sample. First-strand cDNA was synthesized from all RNA with the Mint cDNA synthesis kit, primed by a TRBC-specific oligonucleotide. Following uracil-DNA glycosylase treatment, a first 18-cycle PCR with universal primers M1SS and BC2_uni_R was performed on all cDNA. From the authors' description of their analysis: For normalization, 1 million high-quality reads, each with a distinct molecular identifier, were randomly selected from each sample. Reads sharing molecular identifiers were discarded rather than binned into consensus sequences. CDR3 identification, clonotype clustering and error correction used MiTCR with a Q25 quality threshold and the strictest error-elimination algorithm. Lower-bound total TCR beta diversity was estimated with a nonparametric unseen species model using Euler transformation. The public sequencing data were trimmed at Q25 with fastp and processed into clonotypes with MiXCR by TCRdb, which kept only in-frame beta chains. Entries that share a CDR3 protein sequence are merged under the most common genes and DNA. The V and J calls come from TCRdb's annotation, not from the publication. Present in this sample are some 1.7 million distinct CDR3 sequences, roughly 28% of which were seen just once. The ten largest clones add up to roughly 8.2% of the sample.

The sequence derives from a woman aged 25 to 39 in good health. The receptor chain draws on TRBV7-2 and TRBJ2-1; TRBD2 might be the D gene, on 5 matching bases. The sample comprised blood. CDR3 reads: CASSADYSSYNEQFF. DNA sequence: TGTGCCAGCAGCGCTGACTATTCATCCTACAATGAGCAGTTCTTC. With the portions outside the CDR3 filled from the reference TRBV7-2 and TRBJ2-1 genes, the complete variable region becomes GAGVSQSPSNKVTEKGKDVELRCDPISGHTALYWYRQSLGQGLEFLIYFQGNSAPDKSGLPSDRFSAERTGGSVSTLTIQRTQQEDSAVYLCASSADYSSYNEQFFGPGTRLTVL.